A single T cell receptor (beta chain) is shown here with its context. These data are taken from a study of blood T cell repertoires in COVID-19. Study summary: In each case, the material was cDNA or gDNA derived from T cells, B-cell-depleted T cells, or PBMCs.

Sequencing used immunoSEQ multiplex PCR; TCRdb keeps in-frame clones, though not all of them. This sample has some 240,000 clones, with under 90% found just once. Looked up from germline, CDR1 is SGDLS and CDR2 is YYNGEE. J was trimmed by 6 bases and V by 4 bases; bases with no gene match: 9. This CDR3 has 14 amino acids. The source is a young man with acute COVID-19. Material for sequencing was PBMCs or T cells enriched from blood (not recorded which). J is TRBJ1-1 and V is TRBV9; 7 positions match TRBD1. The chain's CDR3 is CASSTKGTASEAFF. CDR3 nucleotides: TGTGCCAGCAGCACCAAAGGGACAGCTTCTGAAGCTTTCTTT.